One and the same sample provided the 6 T cell receptor beta chains below, sequenced in a study of blood T cell repertoires in COVID-19. Measured with immunoSEQ multiplex PCR; TCRdb has only the in-frame clones, and not every one. This sample has 200,000 to 250,000 clones; almost 90% occur once, and the top ten carry more than 13%. Material for sequencing was PBMCs or T cells enriched from blood (not recorded which). These receptors all come from a man younger than 40 who had been exposed to COVID-19.

This chain connects TRBV10-2 to TRBJ2-5; possibly TRBD1 for D (6 bases). This CDR3 contains 13 residues. Trimming took 2 bases from V and 5 from J, leaving 9 bases between them. CDR1 and CDR2 from the germline V gene are WSHSY and SAAADI. As DNA, the CDR3 is TGCGCCAGCAGTGAGGGGGGCCAGGAGACCCAGTACTTC. It yields the protein CASSEGGQETQYF.

V usage is TRBV5-1 and J usage is TRBJ1-4; 11 bases agree with TRBD1. This CDR3 comprises 16 residues. The V gene end was trimmed by 0 bases and the J gene end by 6 bases; junction bases not matched to a gene: 4. The germline CDR1 and CDR2 sequences are SGHRS and YFSETQ. In DNA, the CDR3 is TGCGCCAGCAGCTTGGAGATGGGACAGGGGGATGAAAAACTGTTTTTT. Protein sequence: CASSLEMGQGDEKLFF.

J is TRBJ2-2 and V is TRBV30; tentative D call: TRBD1 (5 bases). CDR1 is GTSNPN and CDR2 is SVGIG in the germline V gene (reference sequence). CDR3 length: 14 amino acids. Trimming took off 5 bases at V and 2 bases at J, with 12 bases between the two ends. Written as DNA, the CDR3 is TGTGCCTGGCAATGGGGCCAAAACACCGGGGAGCTGTTTTTT. Amino acids: CAWQWGQNTGELFF.

This clone came up once. This chain uses TRBV7-9 with TRBJ2-7; a weak D match, TRBD2 (6 bases). The CDR3 length is 15 residues. The V end lost 1 base, the J end lost 0 bases, and 10 bases lay between the germline ends. Germline CDR1 SEHNR, CDR2 FQNEAQ (reference sequence). Here the CDR3 DNA reads TGTGCCAGCAGCTTAGGACGGGGGAGCTCCTACGAGCAGTACTTC. Residues: CASSLGRGSSYEQYF.

The J gene is TRBJ1-1, the V gene TRBV4-2; D is perhaps TRBD1 (5 bases). CDR3 length: 14 amino acids. Trimming took off 6 bases at V and 3 bases at J, with 14 bases between the two ends. CDR1 LGHNA and CDR2 YNFKEQ come from the germline V gene. CDR3 DNA: TGTGCCAGCAGTCCCTGGGGCGAGGACACTGAAGCTTTCTTT. It encodes CASSPWGEDTEAFF.

The J gene is TRBJ1-4, the V gene TRBV5-4; a weak D match, TRBD1 (6 bases). V gave up 0 bases and J gave up 8 bases, with 11 bases separating them. Germline loops: CDR1 SGHNT, CDR2 YYREEE (reference sequence). This CDR3 spans 14 amino acids. The CDR3: CASSLAPGEEKLFF. DNA for the CDR3: TGTGCCAGCAGCTTGGCCCCAGGGGAGGAAAAACTGTTTTTT. The full variable domain, in which reference TRBV5-4 and TRBJ1-4 provide the parts outside the CDR3, is ETGVTQSPTHLIKTRGQQVTLRCSSQSGHNTVSWYQQALGQGPQFIFQYYREEENGRGNFPPRFSGLQFPNYSSELNVNALELDDSALYLCASSLAPGEEKLFFGSGTQLSVL.